The present T cell receptor (beta chain) was sequenced within a study of shared clonotypes between healthy human individuals. Investigators spread the genomic DNA of each subset evenly over several immunoSEQ plates. Assay used: immunoSEQ multiplex PCR; TCRdb lists only in-frame clones, some missing. The data hold approximately 2.1 million clones, with approximately 93% observed a single time. Whole-study findings and limits: The study found lower generation probabilities in non-shared clonotypes than in those shared by all four donors. Between a handful of donors, naive CD4 clonotypes were shared at a level of approximately 5%.

Concerning this clone itself: The antigen remains unidentified. Within the sample, other DNA sequences also encode this same CDR3.

The split of CD4+ cells yielded CD45RA+ naive and CD45RA-negative memory subsets. This TCR derives from a man in his late teens or twenties in good health. Some clones in this sample may be carry-over from other donors' samples. Sequencing was done on a sample of naive CD4+ T cells from PBMCs. Subset denoted: CD45RA+ positively selected.

CDR3 amino acids: CASSLGQGRETQYF. The CDR3 nucleotides are TGTGCCAGCAGTTTAGGGCAGGGGAGAGAGACCCAGTACTTC. The chain is built from TRBV28 and TRBJ2-5; D might be TRBD1 (6 bases). CDR3 length: 14 amino acids. V gave up 2 bases and J gave up 4 bases, with 11 bases separating them. Germline V gene lookup returns CDR1 MDHEN and CDR2 SYDVKM.